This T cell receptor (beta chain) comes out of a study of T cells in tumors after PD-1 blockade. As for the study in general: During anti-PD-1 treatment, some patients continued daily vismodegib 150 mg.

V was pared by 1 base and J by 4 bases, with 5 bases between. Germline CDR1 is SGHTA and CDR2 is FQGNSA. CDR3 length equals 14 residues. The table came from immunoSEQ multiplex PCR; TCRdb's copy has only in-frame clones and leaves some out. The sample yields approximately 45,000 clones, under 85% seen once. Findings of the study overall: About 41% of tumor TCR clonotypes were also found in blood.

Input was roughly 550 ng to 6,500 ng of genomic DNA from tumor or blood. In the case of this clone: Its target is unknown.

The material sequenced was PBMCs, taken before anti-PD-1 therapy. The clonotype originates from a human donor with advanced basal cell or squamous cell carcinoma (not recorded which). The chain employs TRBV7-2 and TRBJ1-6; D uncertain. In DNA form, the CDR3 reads TGTGCCAGCAGCTTAGATGGATATAATTCACCCCTCCACTTT. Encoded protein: CASSLDGYNSPLHF.